This T cell receptor (beta chain) was profiled in a study of blood T cell repertoires in COVID-19. Study in general: The United States, Italy and Spain supplied acute and convalescent COVID-19 samples. From T cells, B-cell-depleted T cells, or PBMCs came the material, which was cDNA or gDNA.

Per the original methods: Amplification with reference gene primers provided the estimates of nucleated cell counts. Using immunoSEQ multiplex PCR, the repertoire was profiled, and TCRdb retains in-frame clones only, with some absent. Clone size and the V and J calls come from that table; the DNA yielded D and trimming. The sample lists around 300,000 clones, 85% occurring once. The sample was peripheral blood. The sequence was obtained from a human donor in a cohort sampled during active COVID-19.

The CDR3 coding sequence is TGCGCCAGCAGCTTGGGTCCCGGAACTCGGGCACCCCTCCACTTT. Amino acids: CASSLGPGTRAPLHF. The chain has TRBV5-1 and TRBJ1-6; D not certain. Per germline, CDR1 SGHRS and CDR2 YFSETQ. Trimming took off 0 bases at V and 11 bases at J, with 15 bases between the two ends. The CDR3 extends over 15 amino acids.